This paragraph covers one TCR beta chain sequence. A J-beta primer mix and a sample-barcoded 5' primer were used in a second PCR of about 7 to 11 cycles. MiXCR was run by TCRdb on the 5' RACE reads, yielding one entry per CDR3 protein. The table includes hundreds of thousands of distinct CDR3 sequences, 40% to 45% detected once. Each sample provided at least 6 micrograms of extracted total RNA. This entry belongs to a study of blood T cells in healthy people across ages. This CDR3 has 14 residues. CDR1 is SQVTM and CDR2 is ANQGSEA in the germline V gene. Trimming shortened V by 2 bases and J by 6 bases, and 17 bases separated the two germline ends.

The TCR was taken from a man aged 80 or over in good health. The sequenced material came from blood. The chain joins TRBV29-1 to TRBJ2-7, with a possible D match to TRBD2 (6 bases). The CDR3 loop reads CSVEITRDSGEQYF. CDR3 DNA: TGCAGCGTTGAAATAACTAGGGACTCGGGCGAGCAGTACTTC.